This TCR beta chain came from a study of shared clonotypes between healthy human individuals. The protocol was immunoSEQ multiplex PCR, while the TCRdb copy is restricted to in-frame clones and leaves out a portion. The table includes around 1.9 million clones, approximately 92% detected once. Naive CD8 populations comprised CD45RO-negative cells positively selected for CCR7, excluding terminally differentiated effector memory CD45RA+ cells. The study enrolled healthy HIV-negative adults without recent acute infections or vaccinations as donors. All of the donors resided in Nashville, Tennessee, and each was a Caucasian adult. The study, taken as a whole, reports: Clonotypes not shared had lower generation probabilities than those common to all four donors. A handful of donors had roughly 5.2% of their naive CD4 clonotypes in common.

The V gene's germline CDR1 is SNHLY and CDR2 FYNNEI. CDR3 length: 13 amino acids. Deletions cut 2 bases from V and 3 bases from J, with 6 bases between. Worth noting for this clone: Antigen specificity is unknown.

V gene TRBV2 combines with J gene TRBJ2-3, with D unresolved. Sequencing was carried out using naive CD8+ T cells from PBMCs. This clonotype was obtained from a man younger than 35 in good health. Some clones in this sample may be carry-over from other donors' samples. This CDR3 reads CASSELRTDTQYF. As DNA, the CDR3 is TGTGCCAGCAGTGAATTGCGGACAGATACGCAGTATTTT. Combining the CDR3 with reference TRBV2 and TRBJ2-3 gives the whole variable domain EPEVTQTPSHQVTQMGQEVILRCVPISNHLYFYWYRQILGQKVEFLVSFYNNEISEKSEIFDDQFSVERPDGSNFTLKIRSTKLEDSAMYFCASSELRTDTQYFGPGTRLTVL.